The clone carrying this TCR beta chain occurred many times. What it binds is not known. Using RNA transcripts as the source, TCR beta CDR3 regions were amplified. HTBI primers drove first-round RT-PCR of the TCR CDR3. A single record per CDR3 protein comes from TCRdb applying MiXCR to the multiplex PCR reads. The sample shows about 660,000 distinct CDR3 sequences, roughly 45% of them seen only once. The entry originates in a study of T cells in Graves' hyperthyroidism and ophthalmopathy. The study, taken as a whole, reports: Most clonotypes that expanded in the thyroid above 0.001 also showed up in blood.

Trimming shortened V by 0 bases and J by 0 bases, and 11 bases separated the two germline ends. The germline CDR1 and CDR2 sequences are SQVTM and ANQGSEA. The CDR3 is 15 amino acids. This sequence joins TRBV29-1 and TRBJ1-2; unclear D gene. The sequence derives from an adult man with Graves' disease, either hyperthyroidism or ophthalmopathy (not recorded which). Material: peripheral blood or thyroid tissue (not recorded which). CDR3 amino acids: CSVEDEGPTNYGYTF. CDR3 nucleotides: TGCAGCGTTGAAGATGAAGGACCGACTAACTATGGCTACACCTTC. The full variable domain, in which reference TRBV29-1 and TRBJ1-2 provide the parts outside the CDR3, is SAVISQKPSRDICQRGTSLTIQCQVDSQVTMMFWYRQQPGQSLTLIATANQGSEATYESGFVIDKFPISRPNLTFSTLTVSNMSPEDSSIYLCSVEDEGPTNYGYTFGSGTRLTVV.